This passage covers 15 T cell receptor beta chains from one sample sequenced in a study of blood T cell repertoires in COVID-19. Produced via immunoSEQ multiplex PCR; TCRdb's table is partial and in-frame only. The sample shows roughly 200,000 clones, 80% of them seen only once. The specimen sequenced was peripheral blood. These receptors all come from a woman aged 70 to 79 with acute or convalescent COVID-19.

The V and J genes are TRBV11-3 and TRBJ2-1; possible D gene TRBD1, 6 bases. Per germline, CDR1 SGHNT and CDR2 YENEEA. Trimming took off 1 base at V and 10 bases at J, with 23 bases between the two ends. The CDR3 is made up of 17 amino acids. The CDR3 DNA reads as TGTGCCAGCAGCTTAGGGCCTCGGGACATGCCGACAAGGGAGCAGTTCTTC. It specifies CASSLGPRDMPTREQFF. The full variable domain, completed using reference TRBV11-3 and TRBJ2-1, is EAGVVQSPRYKIIEKKQPVAFWCNPISGHNTLYWYLQNLGQGPELLIRYENEEAVDDSQLPKDRFSAERLKGVDSTLKIQPAELGDSAVYLCASSLGPRDMPTREQFFGPGTRLTVL.

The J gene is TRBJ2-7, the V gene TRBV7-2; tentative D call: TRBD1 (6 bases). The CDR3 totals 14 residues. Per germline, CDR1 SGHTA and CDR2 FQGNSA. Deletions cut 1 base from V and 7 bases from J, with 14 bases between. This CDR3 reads CASSLVSGAWEQYF. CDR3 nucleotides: TGTGCCAGCAGCTTAGTATCAGGGGCCTGGGAGCAGTACTTC.

The CDR3 bases are TGTGCCAACTACCGGGAGTACTCCTACAATGAGCAGTTCTTC. It encodes CANYREYSYNEQFF. The chain links TRBV27 to TRBJ2-1; a possible D gene is TRBD2 (6 bases). The CDR3 runs 14 residues. Trimming took off 10 bases at V and 0 bases at J, with 13 bases between the two ends. CDR1 MNHEY and CDR2 SMNVEV come from the germline V gene (reference sequence).

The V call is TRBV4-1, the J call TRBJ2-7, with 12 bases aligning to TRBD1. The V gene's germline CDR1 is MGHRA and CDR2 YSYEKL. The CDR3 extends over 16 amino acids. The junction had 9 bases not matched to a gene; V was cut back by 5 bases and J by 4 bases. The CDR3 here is CASSRGTGGAGYEQYF. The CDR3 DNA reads TGCGCCAGCAGCAGGGGGACAGGGGGCGCCGGGTACGAGCAGTACTTC.

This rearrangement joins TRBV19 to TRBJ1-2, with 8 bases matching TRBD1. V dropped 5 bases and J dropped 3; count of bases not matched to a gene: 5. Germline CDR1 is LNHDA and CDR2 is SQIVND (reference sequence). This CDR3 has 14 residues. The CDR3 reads CASSLGQAHYGYTF. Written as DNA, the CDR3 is TGTGCCAGTAGTTTGGGACAGGCCCACTATGGCTACACCTTC.

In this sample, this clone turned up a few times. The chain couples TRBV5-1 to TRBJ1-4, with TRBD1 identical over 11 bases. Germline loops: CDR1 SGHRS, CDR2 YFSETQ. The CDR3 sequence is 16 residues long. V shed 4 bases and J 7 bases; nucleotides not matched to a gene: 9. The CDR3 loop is CASSPGTGGRSEKLFF. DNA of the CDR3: TGCGCCAGCAGCCCTGGGACAGGGGGACGTAGTGAAAAACTGTTTTTT.

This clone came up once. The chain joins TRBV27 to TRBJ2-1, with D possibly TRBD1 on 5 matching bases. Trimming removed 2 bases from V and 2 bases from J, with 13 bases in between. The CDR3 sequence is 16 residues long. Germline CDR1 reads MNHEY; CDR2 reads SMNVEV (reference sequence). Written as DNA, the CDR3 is TGTGCCAGCAGTTTAGGGGCGGTTATTCCCTACAATGAGCAGTTCTTC. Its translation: CASSLGAVIPYNEQFF.

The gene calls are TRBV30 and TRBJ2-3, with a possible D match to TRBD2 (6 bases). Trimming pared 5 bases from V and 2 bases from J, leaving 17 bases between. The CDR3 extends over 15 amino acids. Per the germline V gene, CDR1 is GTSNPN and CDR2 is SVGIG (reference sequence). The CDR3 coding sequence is TGTGCCTGGTCAGGGCGGGAATCCTACACAGATACGCAGTATTTT. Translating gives CAWSGRESYTDTQYF.

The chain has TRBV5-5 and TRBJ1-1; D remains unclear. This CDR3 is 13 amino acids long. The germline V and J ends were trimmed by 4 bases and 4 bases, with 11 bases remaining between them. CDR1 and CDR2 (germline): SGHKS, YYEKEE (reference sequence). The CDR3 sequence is CASSLQAGTEAFF. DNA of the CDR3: TGTGCCAGCAGCCTCCAAGCGGGCACTGAAGCTTTCTTT.

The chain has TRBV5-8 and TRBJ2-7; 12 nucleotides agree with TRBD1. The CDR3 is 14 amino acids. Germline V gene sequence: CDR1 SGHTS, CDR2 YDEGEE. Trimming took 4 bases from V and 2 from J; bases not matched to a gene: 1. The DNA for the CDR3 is TGTGCCAGCAGCAGGGACAGGGGGCCCTACGAGCAGTACTTC. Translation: CASSRDRGPYEQYF.

The CDR3 DNA follows: TGTGCCAGCAGTCCACTAGCGGGGGACCCCTACGAGCAGTACTTC. Residues: CASSPLAGDPYEQYF. The genes are TRBV28 and TRBJ2-7; 11 positions agree with TRBD2. J lost 2 bases, V lost 5 bases, and 5 bases had no gene match. Germline loops: CDR1 MDHEN, CDR2 SYDVKM. The CDR3 extends over 15 amino acids.

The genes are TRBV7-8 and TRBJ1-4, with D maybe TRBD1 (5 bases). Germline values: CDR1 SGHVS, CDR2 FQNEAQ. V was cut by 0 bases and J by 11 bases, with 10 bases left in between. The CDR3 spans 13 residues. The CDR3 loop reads CASSLAGEGKLFF. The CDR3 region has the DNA TGTGCCAGCAGCTTAGCGGGGGAGGGGAAACTGTTTTTT.

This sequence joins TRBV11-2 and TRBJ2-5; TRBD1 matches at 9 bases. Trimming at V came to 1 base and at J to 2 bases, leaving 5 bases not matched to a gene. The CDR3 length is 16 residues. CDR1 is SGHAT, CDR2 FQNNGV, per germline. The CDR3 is CASSLAGTGFQETQYF. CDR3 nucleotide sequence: TGTGCCAGCAGCTTAGCCGGGACAGGGTTTCAAGAGACCCAGTACTTC.

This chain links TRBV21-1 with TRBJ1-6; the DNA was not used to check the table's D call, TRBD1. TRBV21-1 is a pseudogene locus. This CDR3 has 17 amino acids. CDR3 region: CASSKAGTGRGNSPLHF. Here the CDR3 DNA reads TGTGCCAGCAGCAAAGCGGGGACAGGGAGAGGAAATTCACCCCTCCACTTT.

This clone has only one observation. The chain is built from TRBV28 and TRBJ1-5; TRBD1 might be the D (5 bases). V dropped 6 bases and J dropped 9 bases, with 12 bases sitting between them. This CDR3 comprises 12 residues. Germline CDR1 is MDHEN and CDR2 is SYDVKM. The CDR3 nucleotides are TGTGCCAGCAGACTACAGGACCGGCCCCAGCATTTT. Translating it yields CASRLQDRPQHF.